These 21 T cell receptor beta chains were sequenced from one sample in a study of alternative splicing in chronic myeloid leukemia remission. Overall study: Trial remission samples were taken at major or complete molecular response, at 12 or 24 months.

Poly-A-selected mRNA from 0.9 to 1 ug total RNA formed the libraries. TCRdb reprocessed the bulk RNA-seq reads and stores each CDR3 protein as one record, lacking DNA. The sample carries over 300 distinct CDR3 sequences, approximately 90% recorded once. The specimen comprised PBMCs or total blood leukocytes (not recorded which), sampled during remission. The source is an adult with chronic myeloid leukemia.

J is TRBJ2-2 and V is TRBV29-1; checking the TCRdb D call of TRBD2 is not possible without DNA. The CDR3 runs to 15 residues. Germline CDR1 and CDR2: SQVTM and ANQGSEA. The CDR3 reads CSVVAGTSNTGELFF.

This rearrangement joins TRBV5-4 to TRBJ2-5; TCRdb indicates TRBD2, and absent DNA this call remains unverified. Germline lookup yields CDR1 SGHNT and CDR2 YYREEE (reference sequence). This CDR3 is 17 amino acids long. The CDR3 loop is CASSPGLAGVQAQTQYF. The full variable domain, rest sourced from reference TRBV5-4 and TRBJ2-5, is ETGVTQSPTHLIKTRGQQVTLRCSSQSGHNTVSWYQQALGQGPQFIFQYYREEENGRGNFPPRFSGLQFPNYSSELNVNALELDDSALYLCASSPGLAGVQAQTQYFGPGTRLLVL.

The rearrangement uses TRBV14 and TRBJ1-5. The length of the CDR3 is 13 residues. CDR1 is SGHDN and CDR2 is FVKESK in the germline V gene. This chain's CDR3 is CASSGGFNQPQHF.

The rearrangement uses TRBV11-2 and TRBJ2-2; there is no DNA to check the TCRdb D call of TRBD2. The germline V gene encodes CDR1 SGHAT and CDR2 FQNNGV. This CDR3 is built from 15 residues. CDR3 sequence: CASSWTGDNTGELFF.

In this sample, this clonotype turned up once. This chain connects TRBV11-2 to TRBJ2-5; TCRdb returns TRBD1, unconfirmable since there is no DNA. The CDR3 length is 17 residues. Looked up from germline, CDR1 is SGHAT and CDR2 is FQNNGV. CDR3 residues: CASSLGPGQGATETQYF.

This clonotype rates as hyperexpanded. CDR3 sequence reads: CASSLGPPRGQFF. V and J are TRBV11-2 and TRBJ2-1; TCRdb selects TRBD2, and the lack of DNA leaves this call unchecked. From germline, CDR1 is SGHAT and CDR2 FQNNGV. The CDR3 runs to 13 residues.

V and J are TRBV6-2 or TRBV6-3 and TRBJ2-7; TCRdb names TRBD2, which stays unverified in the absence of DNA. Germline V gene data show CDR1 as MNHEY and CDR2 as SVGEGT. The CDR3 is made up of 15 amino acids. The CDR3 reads CASKAGQVSSYEQYF.

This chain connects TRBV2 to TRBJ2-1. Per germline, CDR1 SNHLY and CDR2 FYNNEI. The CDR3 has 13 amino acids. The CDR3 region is CASSEPFHNEQFF.

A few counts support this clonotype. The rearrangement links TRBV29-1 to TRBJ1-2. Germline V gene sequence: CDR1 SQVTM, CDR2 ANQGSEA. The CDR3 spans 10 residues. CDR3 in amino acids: CSVEWEGYTF.

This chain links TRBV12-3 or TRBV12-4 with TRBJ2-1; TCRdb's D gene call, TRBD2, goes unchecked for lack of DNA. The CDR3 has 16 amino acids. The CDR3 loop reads CASSQRASGGYNEQFF.

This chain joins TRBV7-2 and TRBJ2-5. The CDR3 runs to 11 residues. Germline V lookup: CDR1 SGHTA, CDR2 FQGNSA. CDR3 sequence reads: CASSFGETQYF.

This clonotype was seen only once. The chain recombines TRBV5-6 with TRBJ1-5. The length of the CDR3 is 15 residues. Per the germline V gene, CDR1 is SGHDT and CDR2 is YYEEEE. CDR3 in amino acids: CASSYFRSPRQPQHF.

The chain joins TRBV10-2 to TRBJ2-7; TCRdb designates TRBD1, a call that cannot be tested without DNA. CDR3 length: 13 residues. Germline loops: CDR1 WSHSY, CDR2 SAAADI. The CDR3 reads CASSAQGPYEQYF.

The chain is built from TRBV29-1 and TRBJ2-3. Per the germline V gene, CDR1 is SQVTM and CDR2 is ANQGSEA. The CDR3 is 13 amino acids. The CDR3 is CSVEGGSTDTQYF.

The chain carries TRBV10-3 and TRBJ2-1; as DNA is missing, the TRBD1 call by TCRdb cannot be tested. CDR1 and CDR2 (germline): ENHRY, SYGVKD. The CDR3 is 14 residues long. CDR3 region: CAISRDRALVEQFF.

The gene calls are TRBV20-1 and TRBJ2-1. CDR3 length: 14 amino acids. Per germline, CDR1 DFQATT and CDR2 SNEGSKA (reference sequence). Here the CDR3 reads CSAPRLSSYNEQFF.

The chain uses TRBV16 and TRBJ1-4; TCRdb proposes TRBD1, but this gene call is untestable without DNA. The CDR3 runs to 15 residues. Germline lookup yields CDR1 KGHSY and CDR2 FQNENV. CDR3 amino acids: CASSQNPGANEKLFF.

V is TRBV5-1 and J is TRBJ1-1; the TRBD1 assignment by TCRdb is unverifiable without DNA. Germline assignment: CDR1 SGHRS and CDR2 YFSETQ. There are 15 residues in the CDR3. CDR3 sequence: CASSWGQGIVPEAFF.

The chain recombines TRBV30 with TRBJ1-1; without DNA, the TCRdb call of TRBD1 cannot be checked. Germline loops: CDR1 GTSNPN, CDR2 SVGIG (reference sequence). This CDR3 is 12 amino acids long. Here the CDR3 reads CAWSTGTGEAFF.

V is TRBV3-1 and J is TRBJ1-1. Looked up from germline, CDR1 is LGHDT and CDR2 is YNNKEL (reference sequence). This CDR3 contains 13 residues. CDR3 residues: CASSRGHGTEAFF.

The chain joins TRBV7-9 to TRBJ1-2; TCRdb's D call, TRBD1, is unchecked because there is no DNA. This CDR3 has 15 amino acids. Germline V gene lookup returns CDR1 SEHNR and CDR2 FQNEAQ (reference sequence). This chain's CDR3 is CASSLEQGQGYGYTF.